One and the same sample provided the 4 T cell receptor beta chains below, sequenced in a study of early T cells in non-severe SARS-CoV-2 infection. One entry per CDR3 protein results from TCRdb running MiXCR on the 5' RACE reads. The data hold about 42,000 distinct CDR3 sequences, with 7% to 7.5% observed a single time. The specimen sequenced was whole blood. The receptors shown here come from an adult who was a healthcare worker with PCR-confirmed SARS-CoV-2 infection or an uninfected control (not recorded which).

This clonotype has more than one count but fewer than ten. CDR3: CASSAGTSFLYF. CDR3 nucleotide sequence: TGTGCCAGCAGCGCCGGGACTAGCTTCCTGTACTTC. The rearrangement joins TRBV9 to TRBJ2-7, with 9 positions matching TRBD2. The CDR3 spans 12 residues. Unmatched junction bases numbered 7, after V lost 3 bases and J lost 12 bases. Germline CDR1 SGDLS, CDR2 YYNGEE.

This clonotype turned up a few times. The chain joins TRBV7-6 to TRBJ2-7, with TRBD1 matching over 9 bases. CDR1 and CDR2 (germline): SGHVS, FNYEAQ. The CDR3 consists of 15 residues. V was clipped by 3 bases and J by 0 bases; unmatched bases: 3. The CDR3 protein is CASSLDRGGSYEQYF. The CDR3, as DNA: TGTGCCAGCAGCTTGGACAGGGGAGGCTCCTACGAGCAGTACTTC. Full variable domain (rest looked up from reference TRBV7-6 and TRBJ2-7): GAGVSQSPRYKVTKRGQDVALRCDPISGHVSLYWYRQALGQGPEFLTYFNYEAQQDKSGLPNDRFSAERPEGSISTLTIQRTEQRDSAMYRCASSLDRGGSYEQYFGPGTRLTVT.

J is TRBJ1-2 and V is TRBV5-4, with a tentative D call TRBD1 (5 bases). The CDR3 is made up of 15 amino acids. Trimming removed 0 bases from V and 4 bases from J, with 13 bases in between. The germline V gene has CDR1 SGHNT and CDR2 YYREEE (reference sequence). This chain's CDR3 is CASSLVGDQGYGYTF. Written as DNA, the CDR3 is TGTGCCAGCAGCTTGGTAGGGGATCAGGGCTATGGCTACACCTTC.

The genes are TRBV5-1 and TRBJ1-2; tentative D call: TRBD1 (5 bases). Germline CDR1 SGHRS, CDR2 YFSETQ. This CDR3 contains 14 residues. Trimming shortened V by 0 bases and J by 7 bases, and 13 bases separated the two germline ends. The CDR3 spells CASSLDARQGGYTF. The CDR3 DNA sequence: TGCGCCAGCAGCTTGGACGCCCGGCAGGGTGGCTACACCTTC. The full variable domain, rest sourced from reference TRBV5-1 and TRBJ1-2, is KAGVTQTPRYLIKTRGQQVTLSCSPISGHRSVSWYQQTPGQGLQFLFEYFSETQRNKGNFPGRFSGRQFSNSRSEMNVSTLELGDSALYLCASSLDARQGGYTFGSGTRLTVV.